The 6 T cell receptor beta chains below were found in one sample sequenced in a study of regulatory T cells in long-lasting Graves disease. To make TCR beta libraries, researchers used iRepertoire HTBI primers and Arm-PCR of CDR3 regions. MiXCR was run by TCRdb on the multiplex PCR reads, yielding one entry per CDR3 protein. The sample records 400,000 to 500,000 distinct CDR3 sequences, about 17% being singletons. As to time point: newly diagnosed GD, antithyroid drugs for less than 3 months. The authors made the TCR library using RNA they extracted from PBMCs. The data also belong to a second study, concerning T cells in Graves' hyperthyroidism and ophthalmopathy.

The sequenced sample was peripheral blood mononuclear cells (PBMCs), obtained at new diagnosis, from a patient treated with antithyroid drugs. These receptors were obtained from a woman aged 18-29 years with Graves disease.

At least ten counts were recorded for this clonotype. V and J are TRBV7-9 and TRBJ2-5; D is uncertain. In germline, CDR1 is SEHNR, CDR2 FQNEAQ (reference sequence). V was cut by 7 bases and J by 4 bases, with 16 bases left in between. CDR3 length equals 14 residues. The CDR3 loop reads CASNQPGVGETQYF. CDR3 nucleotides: TGTGCCAGCAACCAACCAGGCGTCGGAGAGACCCAGTACTTC.

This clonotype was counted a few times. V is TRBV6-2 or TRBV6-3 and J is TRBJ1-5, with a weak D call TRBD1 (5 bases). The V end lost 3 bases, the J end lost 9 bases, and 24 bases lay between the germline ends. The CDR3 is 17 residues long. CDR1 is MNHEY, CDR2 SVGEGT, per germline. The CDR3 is CASSYIAAGTFQPPQHF. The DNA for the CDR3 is TGTGCCAGCAGTTATATCGCCGCAGGGACCTTTCAGCCGCCCCAGCATTTT.

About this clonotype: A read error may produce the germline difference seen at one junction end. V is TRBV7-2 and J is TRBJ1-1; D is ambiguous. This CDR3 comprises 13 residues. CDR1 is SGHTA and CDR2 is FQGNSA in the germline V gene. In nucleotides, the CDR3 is TGCGCCAGCAGCCTACTAGGGCTGAGATTAGCTTTCTTT. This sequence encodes CASSLLGLRLAFF.

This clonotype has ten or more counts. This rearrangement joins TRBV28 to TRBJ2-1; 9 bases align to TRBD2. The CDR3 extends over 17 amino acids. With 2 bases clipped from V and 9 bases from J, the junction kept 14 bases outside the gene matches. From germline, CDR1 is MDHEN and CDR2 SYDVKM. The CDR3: CASSLEGWGLAGLEQFF. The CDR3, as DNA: TGTGCCAGCAGTTTAGAAGGGTGGGGTCTAGCGGGACTTGAGCAGTTCTTC. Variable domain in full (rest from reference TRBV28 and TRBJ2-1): DVKVTQSSRYLVKRTGEKVFLECVQDMDHENMFWYRQDPGLGLRLIYFSYDVKMKEKGDIPEGYSVSREKKERFSLILESASTNQTSMYLCASSLEGWGLAGLEQFFGPGTRLTVL.

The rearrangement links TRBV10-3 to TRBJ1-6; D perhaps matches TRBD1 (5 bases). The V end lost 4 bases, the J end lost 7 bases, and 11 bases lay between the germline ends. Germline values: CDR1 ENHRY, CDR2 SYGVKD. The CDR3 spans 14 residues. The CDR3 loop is CAISGQLKNSPLHF. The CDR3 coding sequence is TGTGCCATCAGTGGACAGCTTAAGAATTCACCCCTCCACTTT.

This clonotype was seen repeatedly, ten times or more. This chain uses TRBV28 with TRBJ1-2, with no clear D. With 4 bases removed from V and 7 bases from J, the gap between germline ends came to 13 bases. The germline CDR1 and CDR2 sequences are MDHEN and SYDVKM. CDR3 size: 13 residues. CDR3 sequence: CASSYDGVGGYTF. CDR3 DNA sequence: TGTGCCAGCAGTTATGACGGGGTCGGTGGCTACACCTTC.